These 3 T cell receptor beta chains originate from one sample sequenced in a study of T cell clonality in common variable immunodeficiency (dated by TCRdb to between 2014 and 2017). Receptors were amplified or captured by the immunoSEQ multiplex PCR assay. TCRdb carries this immuneACCESS record with in-frame sequences only. Its versions omit some clonotypes, under half of them owing to an unresolved V gene in the studies checked, with the rest unexplained. The table notes under 45,000 clones here, none of them singletons. The ten biggest clones cover about 3.6% of the sample. Input material: peripheral blood mononuclear cells. The receptors stem from a person aged 18 to 69 in good health.

About this clone: With the read ending 3 residues before the CDR3 end, the germline J gene is used to fill in that end. The V and J genes are TRBV30 and TRBJ1-2, with D unclear. The length of the CDR3 is 18 residues. CDR1 GTSNPN and CDR2 SVGIG come from the germline V gene (reference sequence). The CDR3 DNA, read in part, is TGTGCCTGGAGTGTATGGGCTAGCGGAGCAAGCACCTACAATGAC. Translated, it gives CAWSVWASGASTYND. The complete CDR3 sequence is CAWSVWASGASTYNDYTF.

This clone appeared a few times. The sequence runs out 3 residues before the end of the CDR3; the remainder is reconstructed from the germline J gene. V gene TRBV7-7 combines with J gene TRBJ1-2, with D perhaps TRBD1 (5 bases). Germline V CDR1 and CDR2: SSHAT, FNYEAQ (reference sequence). The CDR3 covers 11 residues. The covered CDR3 bases are TGTGCCCTGGGGGGTTACAATGAC. Translation gives CALGGYND. The CDR3, in full, reads CALGGYNDYTF.

This clone has just a few counts. The sequenced fragment ends 3 residues before the CDR3 boundary, so the rest is inferred from the germline J gene. This sample also contains other DNA sequences that code for the same CDR3. This sequence joins TRBV30 and TRBJ1-3; 7 bases are a match to TRBD1. The CDR3 length is 11 residues. Germline V lookup: CDR1 GTSNPN, CDR2 SVGIG (reference sequence). The CDR3 bases that were read are TGTGCCTGGAGTGTACTCAGGGGG. Protein: CAWSVLRG. The whole CDR3 protein is CAWSVLRGIYF.